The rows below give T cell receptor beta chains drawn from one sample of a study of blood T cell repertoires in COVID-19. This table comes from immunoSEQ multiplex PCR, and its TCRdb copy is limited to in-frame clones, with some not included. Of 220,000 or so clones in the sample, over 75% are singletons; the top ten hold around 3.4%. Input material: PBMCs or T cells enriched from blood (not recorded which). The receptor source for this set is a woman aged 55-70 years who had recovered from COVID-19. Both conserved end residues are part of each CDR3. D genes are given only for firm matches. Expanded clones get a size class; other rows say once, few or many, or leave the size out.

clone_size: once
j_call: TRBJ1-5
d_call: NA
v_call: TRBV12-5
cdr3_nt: TGTGCTAGTGGTCCGAGGGTTGGCAATCAGCCCCAGCATTTT
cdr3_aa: CASGPRVGNQPQHF

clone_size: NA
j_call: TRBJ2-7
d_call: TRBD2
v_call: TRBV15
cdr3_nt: TGTGCCACCAGCATGAGACTAGCGGGATTTAACGAGCAGTACTTC
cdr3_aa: CATSMRLAGFNEQYF

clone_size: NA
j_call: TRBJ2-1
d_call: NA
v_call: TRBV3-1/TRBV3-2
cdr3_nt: TGTGCCAGCAGCCCTAGGGGGGGGAGCTACAATGAGCAGTTCTTC
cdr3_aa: CASSPRGGSYNEQFF

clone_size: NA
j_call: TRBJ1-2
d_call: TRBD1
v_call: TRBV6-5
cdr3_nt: TGTGCCAGCAGTTCGAAGGGGACAGTGTCTGGCTACACCTTC
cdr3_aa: CASSSKGTVSGYTF

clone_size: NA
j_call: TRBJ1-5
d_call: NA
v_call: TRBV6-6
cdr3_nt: TGTGCCAGCAGAACCGACAGGAATAGCAATCAGCCCCAGCATTTT
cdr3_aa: CASRTDRNSNQPQHF

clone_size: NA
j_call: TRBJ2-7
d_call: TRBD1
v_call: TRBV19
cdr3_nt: TGTGCCAGTAGTATTGGACAGGAGACCTACTACGAGCAGTACTTC
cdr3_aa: CASSIGQETYYEQYF

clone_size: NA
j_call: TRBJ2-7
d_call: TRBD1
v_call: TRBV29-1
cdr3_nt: TGCAGCGTTGTGGGGACAGATACCTACGAGCAGTACTTC
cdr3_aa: CSVVGTDTYEQYF

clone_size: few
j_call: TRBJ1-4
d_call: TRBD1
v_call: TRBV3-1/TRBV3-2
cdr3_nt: TGTGCCAGCAGCCACCACAGGGGGGGGGATGAAAAACTGTTTTTT
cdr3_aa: CASSHHRGGDEKLFF

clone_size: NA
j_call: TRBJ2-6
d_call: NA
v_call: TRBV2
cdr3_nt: TGTGCCAGCAGGACGGACAGATTTGGGGCCAACGTCCTGACTTTC
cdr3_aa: CASRTDRFGANVLTF

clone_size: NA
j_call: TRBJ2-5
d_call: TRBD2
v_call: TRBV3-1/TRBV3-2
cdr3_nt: TGTGCCAGCAGCCAAGATCTCGGGGGGGGCGGTCAGACCCAGTACTTC
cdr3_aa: CASSQDLGGGGQTQYF

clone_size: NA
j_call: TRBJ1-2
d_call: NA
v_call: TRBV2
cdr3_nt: TGTGCCAGCAGTGGGCAAACAGGGAACTATGGCTACACCTTC
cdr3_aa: CASSGQTGNYGYTF

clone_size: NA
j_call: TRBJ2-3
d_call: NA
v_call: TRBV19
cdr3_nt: TGTGCCACTCTCGGGGGGCAGGGCACAGATACGCAGTATTTT
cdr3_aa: CATLGGQGTDTQYF

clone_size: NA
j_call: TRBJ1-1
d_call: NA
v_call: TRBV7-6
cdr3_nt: TGTGCCAGCAGCTTAGGAGAGAACACTGAAGCTTTCTTT
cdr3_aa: CASSLGENTEAFF

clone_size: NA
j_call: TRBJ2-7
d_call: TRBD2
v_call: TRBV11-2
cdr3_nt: TGTGCCAGCAGCTTACCACTAGCGGGAGGGTCCTACGAGCAGTACTTC
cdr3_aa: CASSLPLAGGSYEQYF

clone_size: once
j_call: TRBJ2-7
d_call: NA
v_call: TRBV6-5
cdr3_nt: TGTGCCAGCAGTTATTCTGTTGGGTACAGGGACTACGAGCAGTACTTC
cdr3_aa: CASSYSVGYRDYEQYF

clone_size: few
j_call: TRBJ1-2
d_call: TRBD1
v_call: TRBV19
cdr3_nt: TGTGCCAGTAGTGCGCCCGGGACAGGGGTATATGGCTACACCTTC
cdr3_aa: CASSAPGTGVYGYTF

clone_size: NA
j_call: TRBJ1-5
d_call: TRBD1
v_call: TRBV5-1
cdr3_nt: TGCGCCAGCAGCTTGGATGGGACAGGGAGTCAGCCCCAGCATTTT
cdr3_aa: CASSLDGTGSQPQHF

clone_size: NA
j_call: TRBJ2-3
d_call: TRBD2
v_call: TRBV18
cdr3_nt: TGTGCCAGCTCACCAGTGGTCCGGGGGGGCCCGGCAGATACGCAGTATTTT
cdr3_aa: CASSPVVRGGPADTQYF

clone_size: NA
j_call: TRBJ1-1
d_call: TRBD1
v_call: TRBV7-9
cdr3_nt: TGTGCCAGCAGCTCAAAGGGGGCGTACACTGAAGCTTTCTTT
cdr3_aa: CASSSKGAYTEAFF

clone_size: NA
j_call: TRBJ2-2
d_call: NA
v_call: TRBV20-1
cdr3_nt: TGCAGTGCTAGTTTGGGCCTAGCGTGGTCCGGGGAGCTGTTTTTT
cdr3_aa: CSASLGLAWSGELFF

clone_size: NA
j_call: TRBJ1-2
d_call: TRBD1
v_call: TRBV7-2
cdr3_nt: TGTGCCAGCAGCTTGGGACAGGGGACCTATGGCTACACCTTC
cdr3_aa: CASSLGQGTYGYTF

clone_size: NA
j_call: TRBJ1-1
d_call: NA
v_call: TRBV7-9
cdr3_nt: TGTGCCAGCAGCTTAATTTGGGGCGGGAACACTGAAGCTTTCTTT
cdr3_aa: CASSLIWGGNTEAFF

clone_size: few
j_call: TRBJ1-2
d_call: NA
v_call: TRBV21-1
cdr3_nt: TGTGCCAGCAGCGCCCCTGGACAGGGAGGTAACTATGGCTACACCTTC
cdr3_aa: CASSAPGQGGNYGYTF

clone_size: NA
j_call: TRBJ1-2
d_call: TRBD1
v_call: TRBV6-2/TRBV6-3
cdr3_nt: TGTGCCAGCAGTCCCGGGACAGGGAATGGCTACACCTTC
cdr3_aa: CASSPGTGNGYTF

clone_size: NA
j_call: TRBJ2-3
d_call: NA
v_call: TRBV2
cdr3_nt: TGTGCCAGCAGTGGTGAGAATACAGATACGCAGTATTTT
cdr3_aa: CASSGENTDTQYF

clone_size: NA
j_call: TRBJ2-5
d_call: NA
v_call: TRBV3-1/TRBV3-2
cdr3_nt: TGTGCCAGCAGCCTTCGGGGGGAGACCCAGTACTTC
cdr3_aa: CASSLRGETQYF

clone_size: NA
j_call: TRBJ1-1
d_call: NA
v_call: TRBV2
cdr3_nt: TGTGCCAGCAGTGAGTCGGGAGGGCCAAACACTGAAGCTTTCTTT
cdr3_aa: CASSESGGPNTEAFF

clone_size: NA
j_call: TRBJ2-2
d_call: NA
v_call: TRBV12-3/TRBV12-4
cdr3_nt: TGTGCCAGCAGTTTCCAGAATTCCGGGGAGCTGTTTTTT
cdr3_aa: CASSFQNSGELFF

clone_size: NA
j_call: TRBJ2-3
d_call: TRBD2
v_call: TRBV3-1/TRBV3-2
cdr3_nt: TGTGCCAGCAGCCGTGCTAGCGGGGGCCCCACAGATACGCAGTATTTT
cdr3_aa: CASSRASGGPTDTQYF

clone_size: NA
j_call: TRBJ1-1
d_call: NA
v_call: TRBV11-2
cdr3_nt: TGTGCCAGCAGACCTAGGTGGTCCGGGAACACTGAAGCTTTCTTT
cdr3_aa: CASRPRWSGNTEAFF

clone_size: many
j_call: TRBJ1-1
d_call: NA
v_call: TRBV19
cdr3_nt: TGTGCCAGTAGTGTGGTCCCGAGGACTGAAGCTTTCTTT
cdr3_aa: CASSVVPRTEAFF

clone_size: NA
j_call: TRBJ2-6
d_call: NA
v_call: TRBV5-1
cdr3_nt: TGCGCCAGCAGCTTGGGGAGGTTCTCTGGGGCCAACGTCCTGACTTTC
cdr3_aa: CASSLGRFSGANVLTF

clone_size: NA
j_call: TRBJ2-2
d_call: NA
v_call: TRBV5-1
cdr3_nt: TGCGCCAGCAGCTTGACCCCTTCCGGGACATACAGCGGGGAGCTGTTTTTT
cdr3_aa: CASSLTPSGTYSGELFF

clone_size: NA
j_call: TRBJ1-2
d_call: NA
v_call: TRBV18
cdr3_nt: TGTGCCAGCTCACCACCAGGGTTATCGAGCAGGGGCTACGGCTACACCTTC
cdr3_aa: CASSPPGLSSRGYGYTF

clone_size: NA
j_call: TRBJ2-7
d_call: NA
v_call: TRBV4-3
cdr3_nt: TGCGCCAGCAGCCAAGTATGGAACAGGGTCAGCGAGCAGTACTTC
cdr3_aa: CASSQVWNRVSEQYF

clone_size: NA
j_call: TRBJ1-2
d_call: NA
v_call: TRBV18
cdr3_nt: TGTGCCAGCTCACCAAGGTCAGGGGACGACGGCTACACCTTC
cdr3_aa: CASSPRSGDDGYTF

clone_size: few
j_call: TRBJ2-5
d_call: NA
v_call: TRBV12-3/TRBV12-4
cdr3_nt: TGTGCCAGCAGCTTAACGGGAAAAGAGACCCAGTACTTC
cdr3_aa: CASSLTGKETQYF

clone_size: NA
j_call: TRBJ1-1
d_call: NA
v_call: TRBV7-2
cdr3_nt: TGTGCCAGCAGTCGACAGAAGAACACTGAAGCTTTCTTT
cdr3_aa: CASSRQKNTEAFF

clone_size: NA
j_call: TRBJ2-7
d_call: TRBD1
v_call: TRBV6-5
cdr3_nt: TGTGCCAGCAGGACGGACAGGCGAACCTACGAGCAGTACTTC
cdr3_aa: CASRTDRRTYEQYF

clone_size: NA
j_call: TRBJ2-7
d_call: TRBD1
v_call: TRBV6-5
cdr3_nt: TGTGCCAGCATGACAGGGTTTTACGAGCAGTACTTC
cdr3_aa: CASMTGFYEQYF

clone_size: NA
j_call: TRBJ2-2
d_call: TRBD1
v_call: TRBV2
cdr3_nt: TGTGCCAGCAGGAAGGAGACAGGGCATTACGGCGGGGAGCTGTTTTTT
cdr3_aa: CASRKETGHYGGELFF

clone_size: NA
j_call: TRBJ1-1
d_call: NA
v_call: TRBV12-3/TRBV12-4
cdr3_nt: TGTGCCAGCAGTTTCGGCAGGGATACTGAAGCTTTCTTT
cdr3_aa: CASSFGRDTEAFF

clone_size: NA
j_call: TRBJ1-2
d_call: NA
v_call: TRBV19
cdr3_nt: TGTGCCAGTAGGTACAGGGAGAACTATGGCTACACCTTC
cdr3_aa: CASRYRENYGYTF

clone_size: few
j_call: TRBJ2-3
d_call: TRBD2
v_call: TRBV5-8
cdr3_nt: TGTGCCAGCAGCGCATCCGGGACTAGCGGGACCACAGATACGCAGTATTTT
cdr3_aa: CASSASGTSGTTDTQYF

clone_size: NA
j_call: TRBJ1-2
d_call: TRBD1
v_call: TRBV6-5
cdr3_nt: TGTGCCAGCAGTTACACGTCCCGAGGAGGGGGCTGGGGCTACACCTTC
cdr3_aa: CASSYTSRGGGWGYTF

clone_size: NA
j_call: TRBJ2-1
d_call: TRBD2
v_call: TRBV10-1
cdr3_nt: TGCGCCAGCAGTGAGCGGGGGGGTAGCAATGAGCAGTTCTTC
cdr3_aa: CASSERGGSNEQFF

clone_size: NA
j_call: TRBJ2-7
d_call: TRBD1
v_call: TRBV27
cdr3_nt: TGTGCCAGCAGGTTGACAGGGGGCGCCGAGCAGTACTTC
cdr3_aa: CASRLTGGAEQYF

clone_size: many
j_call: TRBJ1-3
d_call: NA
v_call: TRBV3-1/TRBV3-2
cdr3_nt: TGTGCCAGCAGCCATTCTGGGGGGAACACCATATATTTT
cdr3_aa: CASSHSGGNTIYF

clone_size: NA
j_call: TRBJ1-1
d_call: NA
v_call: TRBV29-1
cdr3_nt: TGCAGCGCATCGACCCCCTCGAGGACTGAAGCTTTCTTT
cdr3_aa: CSASTPSRTEAFF

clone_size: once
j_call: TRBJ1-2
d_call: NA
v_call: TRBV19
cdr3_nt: TGTGCCAGTAACCCAGTCGACAGTGTTAACTATGGCTACACCTTC
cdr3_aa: CASNPVDSVNYGYTF

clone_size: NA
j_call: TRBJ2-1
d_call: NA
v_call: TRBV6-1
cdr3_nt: TGTGCCAGCAGTGAAGCAGGGACAATCCGATCCGATGAGCAGTTCTTC
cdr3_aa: CASSEAGTIRSDEQFF

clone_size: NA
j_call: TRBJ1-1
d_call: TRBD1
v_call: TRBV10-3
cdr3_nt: TGTGCCATCAGCCCGGGACAGGGAAACACTGAAGCTTTCTTT
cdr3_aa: CAISPGQGNTEAFF

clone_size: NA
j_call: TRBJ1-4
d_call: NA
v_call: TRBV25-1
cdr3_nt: TGTGCCAGCAGTGAATATAGGGGAGCGGGCGAAAAACTGTTTTTT
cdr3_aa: CASSEYRGAGEKLFF

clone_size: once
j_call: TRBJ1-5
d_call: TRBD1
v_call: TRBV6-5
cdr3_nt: TGTGCCAGCAGTTCCCGCTCCAGGGGGCTTCAGCCCCAGCATTTT
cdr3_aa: CASSSRSRGLQPQHF

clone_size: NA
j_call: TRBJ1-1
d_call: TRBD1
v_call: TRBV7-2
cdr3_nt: TGTGCCAGCAGCCCCAGGACAGGACGCCTTGAAGCTTTCTTT
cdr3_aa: CASSPRTGRLEAFF

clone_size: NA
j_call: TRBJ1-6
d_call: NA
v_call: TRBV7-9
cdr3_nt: TGTGCCAGCAGCCCGGGGAACTCACCCCTCCACTTT
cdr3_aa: CASSPGNSPLHF

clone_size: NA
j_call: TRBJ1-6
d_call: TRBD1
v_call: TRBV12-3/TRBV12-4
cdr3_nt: TGTGCCAGCACGACAGGGACAAATTCACCCCTCCACTTT
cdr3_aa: CASTTGTNSPLHF

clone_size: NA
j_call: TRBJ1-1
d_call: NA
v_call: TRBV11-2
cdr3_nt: TGTGCCAGCGGCCCGACAGGAAATCTGAACACTGAAGCTTTCTTT
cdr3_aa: CASGPTGNLNTEAFF

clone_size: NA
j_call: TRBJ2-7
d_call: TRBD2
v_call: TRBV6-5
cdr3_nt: TGTGCCAGCAAATCTAGCGGGAGGCTCCTCGAGCAGTACTTC
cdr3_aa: CASKSSGRLLEQYF